A selection of T cell receptor beta chains follows, all from one sample in a study of shared clonotypes between healthy human individuals. Libraries were prepared by immunoSEQ multiplex PCR; TCRdb keeps only in-frame clonotypes and omits some of them. The profile covers 1,500,000 or so clones, with approximately 98.5% appearing a single time and approximately 0.4% taken by the ten largest. Sequencing used naive CD4+ T cells sorted from blood. Receptor source: a man aged 25 to 40 in good health. CDR3s include the opening cysteine and the closing phenylalanine or tryptophan. A D gene is named only where the DNA matches it firmly. The listing skips clone size in some rows; elsewhere it reads once, few, many or a size class.

clone size | J gene | V gene | D gene | CDR3 DNA | CDR3 protein
- | TRBJ2-7 | TRBV27 | TRBD1 | TGTGCCAGCAGTTACCGGGACAGGGCCTACGAGCAGTACTTC | CASSYRDRAYEQYF
- | TRBJ2-7 | TRBV5-5 | - | TGTGCCAGCAGCTTGGCTAGGACCCCCGGGAACGAGCAGTACTTC | CASSLARTPGNEQYF
- | TRBJ1-1 | TRBV18 | - | TGTGCCAGCTCACCAGGGGGGGGCACAAATGTGAACACTGAAGCTTTCTTT | CASSPGGGTNVNTEAFF
- | TRBJ1-5 | TRBV4-2 | - | TGTGCCAGCAGCCAAGATTGGATGGTGCCGAATCAGCCCCAGCATTTT | CASSQDWMVPNQPQHF
- | TRBJ2-1 | TRBV7-6 | - | TGTGCCAGCAGCTTCACCACGGTCTACAATGAGCAGTTCTTC | CASSFTTVYNEQFF
- | TRBJ1-5 | TRBV30 | - | TGTGCCTGGAGTGTCGGGCTCGTGAGCAATCAGCCCCAGCATTTT | CAWSVGLVSNQPQHF
- | TRBJ1-1 | TRBV28 | TRBD1 | TGTGCCAGCACAAACAGGGGTCCTAACACTGAAGCTTTCTTT | CASTNRGPNTEAFF
- | TRBJ1-5 | TRBV19 | - | TGTGCCAGTAGTAGGGGCGTTCAGCCCCAGCATTTT | CASSRGVQPQHF
- | TRBJ2-6 | TRBV4-1 | - | TGCGCCAGCAGCCACGGGACACCAATCTCTGGGGCCAACGTCCTGACTTTC | CASSHGTPISGANVLTF
- | TRBJ1-1 | TRBV9 | - | TGTGCCAGCAGCGTCGGTCCCATGGGATCTGAAGCTTTCTTT | CASSVGPMGSEAFF
- | TRBJ2-1 | TRBV9 | - | TGTGCCAGCAGCGTAGAACCGACCTTTTACAATGAGCAGTTCTTC | CASSVEPTFYNEQFF
once | TRBJ1-5 | TRBV18 | TRBD1 | TGTGCCAGCTCACAAGACAGGGGACAGCCCCAGCATTTT | CASSQDRGQPQHF
many | TRBJ1-5 | TRBV28 | TRBD1 | TGTGCCAGCAGGCTTACTCGCTTCGACAGGGGGAACCAAGATCAGCCCCAGCATTTT | CASRLTRFDRGNQDQPQHF
- | TRBJ2-7 | TRBV11-3 | - | TGTGCCAGCAGCCTTAGCGCGAACTCCTACGAGCAGTACTTC | CASSLSANSYEQYF
- | TRBJ2-2 | TRBV29-1 | - | TGCAGCGTGGCCTGGGTCCTCACCGGGGAGCTGTTTTTT | CSVAWVLTGELFF
- | TRBJ1-1 | TRBV21-1 | - | TGTGCCAGCAGCACGAGCCAGAAGGAAGCTTTCTTT | CASSTSQKEAFF
- | TRBJ2-2 | TRBV5-1 | TRBD2 | TGCGCCAGCAGCCCGACTAGCGGGAGGGCGTATACCGGGGAGCTGTTTTTT | CASSPTSGRAYTGELFF
- | TRBJ2-7 | TRBV18 | TRBD1 | TGTGCCAGCTCACCACCGGGACAGGCCTACGAGCAGTACTTC | CASSPPGQAYEQYF
- | TRBJ2-5 | TRBV9 | TRBD2 | TGTGCCAGCAGCCCCGGACTAGCGGGAACCCAAGAGACCCAGTACTTC | CASSPGLAGTQETQYF
- | TRBJ2-3 | TRBV6-1 | - | TGTGCCAGCAGTGATTTTCCCCAGGCGGCAGATACGCAGTATTTT | CASSDFPQAADTQYF
- | TRBJ2-7 | TRBV9 | - | TGTGCCAGCAGCGTCTCTGTACGCGACGAGCAGTACTTC | CASSVSVRDEQYF
- | TRBJ2-1 | TRBV6-5 | - | TGTGCCAGCAGTTATGGGGGAAATCGGGAGAATGAGCAGTTCTTC | CASSYGGNRENEQFF